This T cell receptor beta chain was sequenced for a study of T cells in pancreatic ductal adenocarcinoma. Surgery without prior neoadjuvant therapy was the treatment of the selected pancreatic ductal adenocarcinoma patients. Concerning this clone itself: The antigen is unknown.

The method was immunoSEQ multiplex PCR; TCRdb's version includes in-frame clones alone and lacks a portion of them. Seen here are approximately 97,000 clones, over 90% observed once, and the top ten hold roughly 3.1%. V lost 1 base, J lost 4 bases, and 9 bases lay in between. The CDR3 loop spans 13 amino acids. Germline loops: CDR1 SGHRS, CDR2 YFSETQ. Study-level results: Tumors hold more CD45RO+ effector T cells, which may bias toward lower diversity. Compared with tumor, blood showed more total productive templates and around 8-fold more clonotypes. No significant tumor-blood clonality difference; means were about 0.11 and 0.072. This surgical cohort overrepresents the minority presenting with early-stage disease.

Material: PBMCs. This sequence was found in a human donor with pancreatic ductal adenocarcinoma. The rearrangement links TRBV5-1 to TRBJ2-7; D is perhaps TRBD1 (5 bases). Here the CDR3 DNA reads TGCGCCAGCAGCTTGATTCAGGGTTACGAGCAGTACTTC. Protein: CASSLIQGYEQYF.